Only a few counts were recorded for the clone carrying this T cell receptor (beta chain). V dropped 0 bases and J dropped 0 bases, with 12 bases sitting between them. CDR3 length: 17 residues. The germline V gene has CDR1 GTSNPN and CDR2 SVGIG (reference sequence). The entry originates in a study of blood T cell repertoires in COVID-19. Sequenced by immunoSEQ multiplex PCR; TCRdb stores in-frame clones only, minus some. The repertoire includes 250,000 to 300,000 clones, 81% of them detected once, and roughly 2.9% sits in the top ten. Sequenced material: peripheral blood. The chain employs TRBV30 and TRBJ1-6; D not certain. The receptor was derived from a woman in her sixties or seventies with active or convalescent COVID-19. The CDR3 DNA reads TGTGCCTGGAGTGTAATTCATAGGAGCTCCTATAATTCACCCCTCCACTTT. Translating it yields CAWSVIHRSSYNSPLHF.